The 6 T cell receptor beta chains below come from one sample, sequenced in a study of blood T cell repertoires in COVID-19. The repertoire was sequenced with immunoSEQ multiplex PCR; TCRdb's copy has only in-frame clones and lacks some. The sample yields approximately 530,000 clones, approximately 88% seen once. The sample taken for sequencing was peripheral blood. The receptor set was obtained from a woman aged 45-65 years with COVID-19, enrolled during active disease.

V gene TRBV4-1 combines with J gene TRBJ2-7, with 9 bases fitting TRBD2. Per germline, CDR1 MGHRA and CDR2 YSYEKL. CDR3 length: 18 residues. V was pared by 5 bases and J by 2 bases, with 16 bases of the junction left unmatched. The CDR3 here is CASSTRGGSGLSAYEQYF. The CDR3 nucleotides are TGCGCCAGCAGCACGCGGGGGGGATCGGGGCTGTCAGCCTACGAGCAGTACTTC.

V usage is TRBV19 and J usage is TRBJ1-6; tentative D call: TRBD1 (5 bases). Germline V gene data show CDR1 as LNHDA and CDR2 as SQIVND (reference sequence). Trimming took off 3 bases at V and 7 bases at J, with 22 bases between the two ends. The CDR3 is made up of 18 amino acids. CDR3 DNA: TGTGCCAGTAGTATGATCAAGACAGTCCACTCACTCAATTCACCCCTCCACTTT. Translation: CASSMIKTVHSLNSPLHF.

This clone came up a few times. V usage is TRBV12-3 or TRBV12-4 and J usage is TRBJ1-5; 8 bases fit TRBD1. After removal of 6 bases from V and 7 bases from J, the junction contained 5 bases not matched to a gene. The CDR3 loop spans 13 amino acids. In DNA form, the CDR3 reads TGTGCCAGCAGGGAGACAGGGGACCAGCCCCAGCATTTT. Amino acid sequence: CASRETGDQPQHF.

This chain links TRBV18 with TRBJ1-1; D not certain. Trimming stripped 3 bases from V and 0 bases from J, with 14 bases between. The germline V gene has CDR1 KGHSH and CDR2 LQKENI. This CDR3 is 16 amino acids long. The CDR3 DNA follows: TGTGCCAGCTCACCTACAGCCAGTACTTTGAACACTGAAGCTTTCTTT. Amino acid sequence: CASSPTASTLNTEAFF. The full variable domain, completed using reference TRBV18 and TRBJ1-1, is NAGVMQNPRHLVRRRGQEARLRCSPMKGHSHVYWYRQLPEEGLKFMVYLQKENIIDESGMPKERFSAEFPKEGPSILRIQQVVRGDSAAYFCASSPTASTLNTEAFFGQGTRLTVV.

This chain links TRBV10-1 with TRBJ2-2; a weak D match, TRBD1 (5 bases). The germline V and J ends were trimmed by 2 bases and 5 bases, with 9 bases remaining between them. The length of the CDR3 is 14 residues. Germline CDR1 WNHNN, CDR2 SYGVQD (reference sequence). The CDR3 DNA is TGCGCCAGCAGTGAGATCCCAGGGACCGGGGAGCTGTTTTTT. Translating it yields CASSEIPGTGELFF.

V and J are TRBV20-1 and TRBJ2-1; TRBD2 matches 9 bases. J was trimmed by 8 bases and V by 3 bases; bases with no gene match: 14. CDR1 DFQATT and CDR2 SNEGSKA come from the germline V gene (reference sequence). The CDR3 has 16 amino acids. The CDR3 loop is CSASDQTSGLLHEQFF. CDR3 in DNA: TGCAGTGCTAGTGACCAGACTAGCGGCCTCCTCCATGAGCAGTTCTTC.